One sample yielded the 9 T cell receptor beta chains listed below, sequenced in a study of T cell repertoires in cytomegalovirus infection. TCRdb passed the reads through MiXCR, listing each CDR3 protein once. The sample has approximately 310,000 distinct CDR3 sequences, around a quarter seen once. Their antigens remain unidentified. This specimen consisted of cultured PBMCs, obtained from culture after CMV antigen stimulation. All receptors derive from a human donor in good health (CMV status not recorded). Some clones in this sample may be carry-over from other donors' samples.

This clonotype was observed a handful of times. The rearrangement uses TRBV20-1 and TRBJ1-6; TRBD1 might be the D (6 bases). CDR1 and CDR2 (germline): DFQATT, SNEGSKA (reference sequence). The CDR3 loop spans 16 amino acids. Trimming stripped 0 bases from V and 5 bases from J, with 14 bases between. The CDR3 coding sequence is TGCAGTGCTAGAGATCTTAGGACAGCGGATAATTCACCCCTCCACTTT. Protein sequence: CSARDLRTADNSPLHF.

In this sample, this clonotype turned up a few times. The CDR3 reads CASSLVSQGPRSYTF. The CDR3 DNA reads as TGCGCCAGCAGCTTGGTTTCTCAGGGACCTCGGAGCTACACCTTC. This rearrangement joins TRBV5-1 to TRBJ1-2; D possibly corresponds to TRBD1 (5 bases). The CDR3 is 15 amino acids. V was shortened by 0 bases and J by 9 bases, with 18 bases between the two germline ends. CDR1 SGHRS and CDR2 YFSETQ come from the germline V gene.

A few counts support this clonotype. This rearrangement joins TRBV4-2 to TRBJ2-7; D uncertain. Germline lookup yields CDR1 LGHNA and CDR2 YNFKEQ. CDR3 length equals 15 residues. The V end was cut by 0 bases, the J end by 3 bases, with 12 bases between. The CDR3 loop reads CASSQDLGESYEQYF. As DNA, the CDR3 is TGTGCCAGCAGCCAAGATCTAGGCGAAAGCTACGAGCAGTACTTC.

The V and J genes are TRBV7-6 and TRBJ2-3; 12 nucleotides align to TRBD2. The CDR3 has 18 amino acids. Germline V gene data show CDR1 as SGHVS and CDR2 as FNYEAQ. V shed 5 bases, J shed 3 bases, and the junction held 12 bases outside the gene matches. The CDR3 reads CASSGLAGKGAATDTQYF. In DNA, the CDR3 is TGTGCCAGCAGCGGACTAGCGGGGAAGGGGGCAGCAACAGATACGCAGTATTTT.

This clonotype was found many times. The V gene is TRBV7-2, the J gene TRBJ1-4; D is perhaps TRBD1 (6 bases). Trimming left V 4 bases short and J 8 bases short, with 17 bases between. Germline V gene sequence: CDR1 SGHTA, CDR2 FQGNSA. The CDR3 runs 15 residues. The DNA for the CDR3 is TGTGCCAGCAGCTCGGGGGGGCAGTTAGGAGAAAAACTGTTTTTT. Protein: CASSSGGQLGEKLFF.

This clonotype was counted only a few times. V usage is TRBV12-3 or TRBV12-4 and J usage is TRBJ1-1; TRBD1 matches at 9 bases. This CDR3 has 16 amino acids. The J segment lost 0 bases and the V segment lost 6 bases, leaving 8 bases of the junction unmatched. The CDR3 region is CASRPGTGNVNTEAFF. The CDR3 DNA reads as TGTGCCAGCAGACCCGGGACAGGGAACGTGAACACTGAAGCTTTCTTT.

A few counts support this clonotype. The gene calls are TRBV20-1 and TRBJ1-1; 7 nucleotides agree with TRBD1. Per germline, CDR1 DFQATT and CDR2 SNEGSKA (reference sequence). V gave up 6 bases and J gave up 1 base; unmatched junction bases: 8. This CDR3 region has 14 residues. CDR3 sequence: CSALTWTGNTEAFF. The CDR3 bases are TGCAGTGCCCTGACGTGGACAGGGAACACTGAAGCTTTCTTT.

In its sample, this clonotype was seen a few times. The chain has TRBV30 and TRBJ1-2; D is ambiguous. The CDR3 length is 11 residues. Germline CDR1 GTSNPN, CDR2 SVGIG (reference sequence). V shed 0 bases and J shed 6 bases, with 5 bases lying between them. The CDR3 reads CAWSVLDGYTF. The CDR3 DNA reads TGTGCCTGGAGTGTACTGGATGGCTACACCTTC.

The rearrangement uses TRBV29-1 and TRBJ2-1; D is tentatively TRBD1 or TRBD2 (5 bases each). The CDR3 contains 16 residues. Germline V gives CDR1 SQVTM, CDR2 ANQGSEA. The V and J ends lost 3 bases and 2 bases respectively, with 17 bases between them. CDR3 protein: CSVEGRAEWTYNEQFF. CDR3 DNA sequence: TGCAGCGTTGAGGGGCGAGCGGAGTGGACCTACAATGAGCAGTTCTTC.